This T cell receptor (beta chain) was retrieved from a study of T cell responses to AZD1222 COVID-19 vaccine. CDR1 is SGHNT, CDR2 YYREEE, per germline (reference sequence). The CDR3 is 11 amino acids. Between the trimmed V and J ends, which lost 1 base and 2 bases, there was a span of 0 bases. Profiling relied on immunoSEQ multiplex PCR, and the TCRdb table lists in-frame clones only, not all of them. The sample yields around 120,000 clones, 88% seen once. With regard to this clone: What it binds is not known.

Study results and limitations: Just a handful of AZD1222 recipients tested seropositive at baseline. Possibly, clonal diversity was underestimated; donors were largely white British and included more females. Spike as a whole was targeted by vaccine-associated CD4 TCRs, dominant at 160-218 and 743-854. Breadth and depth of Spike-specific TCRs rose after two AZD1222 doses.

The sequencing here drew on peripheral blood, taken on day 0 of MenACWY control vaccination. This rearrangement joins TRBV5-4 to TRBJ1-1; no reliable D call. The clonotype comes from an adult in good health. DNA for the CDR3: TGTGCCAGCAGCTTGAACACTGAAGCTTTCTTT. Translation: CASSLNTEAFF.